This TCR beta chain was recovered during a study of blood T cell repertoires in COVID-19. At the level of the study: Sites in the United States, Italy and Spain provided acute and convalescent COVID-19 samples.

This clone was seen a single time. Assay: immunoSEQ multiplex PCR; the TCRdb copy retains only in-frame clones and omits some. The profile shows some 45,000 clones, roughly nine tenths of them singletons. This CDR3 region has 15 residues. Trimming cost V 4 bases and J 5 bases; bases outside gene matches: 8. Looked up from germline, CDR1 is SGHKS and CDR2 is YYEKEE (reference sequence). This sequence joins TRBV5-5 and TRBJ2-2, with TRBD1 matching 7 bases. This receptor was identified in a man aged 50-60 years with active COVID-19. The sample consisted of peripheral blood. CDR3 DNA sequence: TGTGCCAGCAGCGGGCTAGGGGGCGCGACCGGGGAGCTGTTTTTT. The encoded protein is CASSGLGGATGELFF.